The 4 T cell receptor beta chains presented below share a single source sample, sequenced in a study of a mutant IDH1 vaccine in newly diagnosed glioma. No cognate antigen is known for these TCRs. Documented time point: week 47, end of study. A 20-mer mutant IDH1 peptide at 300 ug was injected subcutaneously with topical imiquimod. Sequenced by immunoSEQ multiplex PCR; TCRdb stores in-frame clones only, minus some. The table has approximately 50,000 clones, over 80% seen once; the top ten hold approximately 3.5%. Here the sequenced sample was PBMCs, taken from a glioma patient whose treatment included an IDH1 peptide vaccine. These receptors were taken from a woman between 50 and 59 years old with glioma.

V is TRBV6-5 and J is TRBJ2-3, with D unclear. Per germline, CDR1 MNHEY and CDR2 SVGAGI. CDR3 size: 14 residues. The germline V and J ends were trimmed by 0 bases and 0 bases, with 4 bases remaining between them. The CDR3 protein is CASSYSGSTDTQYF. CDR3 nucleotides: TGTGCCAGCAGTTACTCGGGCAGCACAGATACGCAGTATTTT.

The chain has TRBV5-1 and TRBJ2-3; 11 positions agree with TRBD2. The junction had 11 bases not matched to a gene; V was cut back by 0 bases and J by 5 bases. This CDR3 is 18 amino acids long. Germline assignment: CDR1 SGHRS and CDR2 YFSETQ. DNA for the CDR3: TGCGCCAGCAGCTTGGTGCTAGCGGGGGGACTTGGAGGAGATACGCAGTATTTT. This gives the protein CASSLVLAGGLGGDTQYF. Variable domain in full (rest from reference TRBV5-1 and TRBJ2-3): KAGVTQTPRYLIKTRGQQVTLSCSPISGHRSVSWYQQTPGQGLQFLFEYFSETQRNKGNFPGRFSGRQFSNSRSEMNVSTLELGDSALYLCASSLVLAGGLGGDTQYFGPGTRLTVL.

The chain links TRBV28 to TRBJ1-3; D may be TRBD1 (5 bases). The CDR3 length is 16 residues. CDR1 MDHEN and CDR2 SYDVKM come from the germline V gene. V was trimmed by 6 bases and J by 0 bases, leaving 15 bases between them. CDR3 nucleotide sequence: TGTGCCAGCAGCGCTCGGGGGTATCGCTCTGGAAACACCATATATTTT. As protein: CASSARGYRSGNTIYF.

This chain uses TRBV27 with TRBJ2-7; 10 nucleotides agree with TRBD1. V was pared by 2 bases and J by 2 bases, with 0 bases of the junction left unmatched. The CDR3 covers 14 residues. Germline V gene lookup returns CDR1 MNHEY and CDR2 SMNVEV (reference sequence). The CDR3 bases are TGTGCCAGCAGTTTAGGGACAGGGGCCTACGAGCAGTACTTC. Its protein is CASSLGTGAYEQYF.